The 12 T cell receptor beta chains below all came from one sample that was sequenced in a study of T cell responses to AZD1222 COVID-19 vaccine. The data were produced by immunoSEQ multiplex PCR, yet TCRdb's version contains in-frame clones alone and is incomplete. The repertoire holds tens of thousands of clones, about nine tenths seen once, with about 11% in the top ten. This specimen was peripheral blood, taken 28 days after the second AZD1222 dose. Receptors originate from an adult who received the AZD1222 COVID-19 vaccine.

V is TRBV5-1 and J is TRBJ2-1, with 10 nucleotides matching TRBD2. V gave up 5 bases and J gave up 5 bases; unmatched junction bases: 13. CDR3 length equals 17 residues. Per the germline V gene, CDR1 is SGHRS and CDR2 is YFSETQ. CDR3 DNA sequence: TGCGCCAGCAGTTCGGGGACTAGCGCAGGATCGGACAATGAGCAGTTCTTC. Translating gives CASSSGTSAGSDNEQFF.

The chain couples TRBV5-1 to TRBJ1-1; 8 nucleotides line up with TRBD1. V was clipped by 5 bases and J by 4 bases; unmatched bases: 7. The germline gives CDR1 SGHRS, CDR2 YFSETQ. The CDR3 loop spans 14 amino acids. The CDR3 DNA reads TGCGCCAGCAGTGGGCAGGGGGCAGGCACTGAAGCTTTCTTT. Its protein is CASSGQGAGTEAFF.

The V and J genes are TRBV7-8 and TRBJ2-7; D might be TRBD2 (6 bases). The V and J ends lost 5 bases and 0 bases respectively, with 14 bases between them. CDR1 is SGHVS, CDR2 FQNEAQ, per germline. The length of the CDR3 is 15 residues. The CDR3 is CASSPRETLSYEQYF. The CDR3 DNA reads TGTGCCAGCAGCCCCCGGGAGACCCTCTCCTACGAGCAGTACTTC.

The chain has TRBV2 and TRBJ2-5; the match to TRBD2 covers 9 bases. Losses at the gene ends were 4 bases for V and 8 bases for J; bases not matched to a gene: 5. The CDR3 consists of 13 residues. CDR1 is SNHLY, CDR2 FYNNEI, per germline. The CDR3 DNA sequence: TGTGCCAGCAGTGGGGAGACTAGCGGAACCCAGTACTTC. This codes for CASSGETSGTQYF.

This clone was seen only a few times. This chain links TRBV27 with TRBJ2-3; the match to TRBD2 covers 8 bases. This CDR3 is 15 amino acids long. Germline loops: CDR1 MNHEY, CDR2 SMNVEV (reference sequence). The junction had 12 bases not matched to a gene; V was cut back by 8 bases and J by 5 bases. In DNA, the CDR3 is TGTGCCAGCTCGGGGGGGCAAGGGGAGGGAGATACGCAGTATTTT. This encodes CASSGGQGEGDTQYF.

This chain links TRBV18 with TRBJ1-5; D is ambiguous. CDR1 is KGHSH and CDR2 is LQKENI in the germline V gene. CDR3 length: 16 residues. Trimming stripped 2 bases from V and 4 bases from J, with 15 bases between. CDR3 amino acids: CASSPELGRLNQPQHF. Written as DNA, the CDR3 is TGTGCCAGCTCACCAGAATTAGGACGGCTTAATCAGCCCCAGCATTTT.

This chain links TRBV7-8 with TRBJ1-1; D uncertain. This CDR3 is built from 14 residues. V was shortened by 4 bases and J by 1 base, with 10 bases between the two germline ends. CDR1 is SGHVS, CDR2 FQNEAQ, per germline. CDR3 region: CASSYLRENTEAFF. As DNA, the CDR3 is TGTGCCAGCAGCTATCTGAGGGAGAACACTGAAGCTTTCTTT. The whole variable domain, remainder taken from reference TRBV7-8 and TRBJ1-1, is GAGVSQSPRYKVAKRGQDVALRCDPISGHVSLFWYQQALGQGPEFLTYFQNEAQLDKSGLPSDRFFAERPEGSVSTLKIQRTQQEDSAVYLCASSYLRENTEAFFGQGTRLTVV.

The chain recombines TRBV2 with TRBJ2-7, with 11 bases lining up with TRBD1. Germline trimming cut 7 bases from V and 1 base from J; bases unmatched to any gene: 6. The CDR3 is 15 residues long. From germline, CDR1 is SNHLY and CDR2 FYNNEI. The chain's CDR3 is CASTVDRGHSYEQYF. The CDR3 DNA is TGTGCCAGCACCGTGGACAGGGGGCATTCCTACGAGCAGTACTTC.

In this sample, this clone turned up a few times. This chain uses TRBV3-1 (or the pseudogene TRBV3-2) with TRBJ1-5, with D possibly being TRBD1 (6 bases). V lost 2 bases, J lost 5 bases, and 10 bases lay in between. The CDR3 runs 14 residues. Germline V gene lookup returns CDR1 LGHDT and CDR2 YNNKEL (reference sequence). The chain's CDR3 is CASSQRGGDQPQHF. The CDR3 DNA reads as TGTGCCAGCAGCCAAAGGGGGGGGGATCAGCCCCAGCATTTT.

This clone appeared once. J is TRBJ2-3 and V is TRBV11-1; D is perhaps TRBD1 or TRBD2 (6 bases each). The CDR3 has 14 residues. Germline loops: CDR1 SGHAT, CDR2 FQDESV (reference sequence). V lost 5 bases to trimming and J lost 2 bases, with 11 bases between them. CDR3 coding DNA: TGTGCCAGCAGCCTGGGGGGCCCCACAGATACGCAGTATTTT. Translating it yields CASSLGGPTDTQYF. The full variable domain, completed using reference TRBV11-1 and TRBJ2-3, is EAEVAQSPRYKITEKSQAVAFWCDPISGHATLYWYRQILGQGPELLVQFQDESVVDDSQLPKDRFSAERLKGVDSTLKIQPAELGDSAMYLCASSLGGPTDTQYFGPGTRLTVL.

The V and J genes are TRBV27 and TRBJ2-6; D not certain. Germline assignment: CDR1 MNHEY and CDR2 SMNVEV (reference sequence). Trimming cost V 3 bases and J 4 bases, with 22 bases left between them. This CDR3 is built from 19 residues. The CDR3 sequence: CASSFGPMYPLVGANVLTF. For the CDR3, the DNA is TGTGCCAGCAGTTTCGGACCGATGTATCCACTGGTGGGGGCCAACGTCCTGACTTTC.

This clone was counted between two and nine times. The gene calls are TRBV28 and TRBJ1-2; 9 bases fit TRBD1. The trim removed 6 bases at V and 4 bases at J, leaving 12 bases unmatched. The germline CDR1 and CDR2 sequences are MDHEN and SYDVKM. This CDR3 has 16 residues. CDR3 coding DNA: TGTGCCAGCAGCTCGATTGGACAGGGGCGCGGCTATGGCTACACCTTC. Translated: CASSSIGQGRGYGYTF.